Each of the 17 T cell receptor beta chains below was sequenced from the same sample in a study of T cell repertoires in cytomegalovirus infection. TCRdb reprocessed the reads via MiXCR and lists one record per CDR3 protein. This table has fewer than 700,000 distinct CDR3 sequences, roughly a quarter appearing once. Sequenced input: CD8+ T cells from PBMCs. These receptors all come from a human donor in good health (CMV status not recorded). Some clones in this sample may be carry-over from other donors' samples.

The gene calls are TRBV27 and TRBJ1-1, with a tentative D call TRBD1 (5 bases). The germline V and J ends were trimmed by 7 bases and 0 bases, with 15 bases remaining between them. The CDR3 length is 15 residues. CDR1 is MNHEY and CDR2 is SMNVEV in the germline V gene (reference sequence). This chain's CDR3 is CASIAWQGLNTEAFF. CDR3 in DNA: TGTGCCAGCATCGCTTGGCAGGGACTGAACACTGAAGCTTTCTTT.

The V call is TRBV14, the J call TRBJ2-1; weak D call: TRBD2 (7 bases). Germline V gene data show CDR1 as SGHDN and CDR2 as FVKESK. Trimming cost V 1 base and J 2 bases, with 12 bases left between them. The CDR3 consists of 16 residues. CDR3 in DNA: TGTGCCAGCAGCCAAGGATACGGGGGGCCCTACAATGAGCAGTTCTTC. This sequence encodes CASSQGYGGPYNEQFF.

The genes are TRBV6-2 or TRBV6-3 and TRBJ1-3; D ambiguous. The CDR3 length is 17 residues. V lost 5 bases and J 5 bases, leaving 22 bases between the germline ends. CDR1 MNHEY and CDR2 SVGEGT come from the germline V gene. This CDR3 is CASSRRVSGGPRNTIYF. Written as DNA, the CDR3 is TGTGCCAGCAGTCGCCGGGTGTCAGGAGGGCCTAGAAACACCATATATTTT.

The V gene is TRBV13, the J gene TRBJ1-2; D is unclear. Germline CDR1 is PRHDT and CDR2 is FYEKMQ (reference sequence). V gave up 0 bases and J gave up 6 bases, with 11 bases separating them. There are 14 residues in the CDR3. Here the CDR3 DNA reads TGTGCCAGCAGCTTAGGCCGCTCTCGCGATGGCTACACCTTC. Translating gives CASSLGRSRDGYTF.

This clonotype was counted a few times. The rearrangement uses TRBV25-1 and TRBJ2-2, with a possible D match to TRBD2 (5 bases). This CDR3 comprises 16 residues. Germline CDR1 and CDR2: MGHDK and SYGVNS. With 5 bases removed from V and 1 base from J, the gap between germline ends came to 14 bases. CDR3 protein: CASSSLGEWNTGELFF. The CDR3, as DNA: TGTGCCAGCAGTAGTCTTGGGGAGTGGAACACCGGGGAGCTGTTTTTT.

This clonotype occurred a few times. The chain combines TRBV20-1 with TRBJ1-2; 7 bases map to TRBD1. The CDR3 totals 14 residues. Germline lookup yields CDR1 DFQATT and CDR2 SNEGSKA (reference sequence). After removal of 4 bases from V and 4 bases from J, the junction contained 9 bases not matched to a gene. CDR3 in amino acids: CSATFRGNLYGYTF. CDR3 sequence (DNA): TGCAGTGCTACGTTCAGGGGGAACCTCTATGGCTACACCTTC.

V and J are TRBV14 and TRBJ1-1; TRBD1 is a possible D gene (6 bases). There are 17 residues in the CDR3. The germline V gene has CDR1 SGHDN and CDR2 FVKESK. V was clipped by 4 bases and J by 1 base, with 19 bases between them. DNA of the CDR3: TGTGCCAGCAGCCTACAGGACAGAACGTTACCGAACACTGAAGCTTTCTTT. Amino acids: CASSLQDRTLPNTEAFF. Looking up the rest from reference TRBV14 and TRBJ1-1 gives the full variable domain: EAGVTQFPSHSVIEKGQTVTLRCDPISGHDNLYWYRRVMGKEIKFLLHFVKESKQDESGMPNNRFLAERTGGTYSTLKVQPAELEDSGVYFCASSLQDRTLPNTEAFFGQGTRLTVV.

This clonotype has a count of ten or more. J is TRBJ2-7 and V is TRBV28; possibly TRBD2 for D (5 bases). Germline CDR1 reads MDHEN; CDR2 reads SYDVKM. Trimming left V 7 bases short and J 4 bases short, with 17 bases between. The CDR3 sequence is 14 residues long. The chain's CDR3 is CASTSTMGAYEQYV. The CDR3 DNA reads TGTGCCAGCACCTCCACGATGGGAGCTTACGAGCAGTACGTC.

This chain links TRBV7-9 with TRBJ1-1; tentatively, D is TRBD1 (5 bases). V was cut by 1 base and J by 7 bases, with 10 bases left in between. The CDR3 is 13 amino acids. Germline lookup yields CDR1 SEHNR and CDR2 FQNEAQ (reference sequence). DNA of the CDR3: TGTGCCAGCAGCTTAGGGGGACTTATTGAAGCTTTCTTT. Translated: CASSLGGLIEAFF.

CDR3 loop: CASGSGPLWTQYF. The CDR3 DNA is TGTGCTAGTGGTTCCGGGCCGCTGTGGACCCAGTACTTC. V gene TRBV12-5 combines with J gene TRBJ2-5; D remains unclear. The length of the CDR3 is 13 residues. CDR1 and CDR2 (germline): LGHNT, FRNRAP. V lost 4 bases and J 7 bases, leaving 13 bases between the germline ends.

This clonotype was seen many times. The CDR3 protein is CASSLNRNYEQYV. CDR3 sequence (DNA): TGTGCCAGCAGCTTAAACAGGAACTACGAGCAGTACGTC. The genes are TRBV7-2 and TRBJ2-7; possibly TRBD1 for D (5 bases). Trimming left V 2 bases short and J 3 bases short, with 8 bases between. The CDR3 totals 13 residues. The germline gives CDR1 SGHTA, CDR2 FQGNSA.

About this clonotype: A far larger clone is one nucleotide away, so this likely arose from a read error. The gene calls are TRBV11-1 and TRBJ2-5; D remains ambiguous. V was cut by 6 bases and J by 2 bases, with 10 bases left in between. CDR3 size: 13 residues. Per the germline V gene, CDR1 is SGHAT and CDR2 is FQDESV (reference sequence). As DNA, the CDR3 is TGTGCCAGCAGTTGGGCAGGACAAGAGACCCAGTACTTC. Its translation is CASSWAGQETQYF.

This clonotype was counted ten times or more. J is TRBJ2-1 and V is TRBV25-1; 10 bases agree with TRBD2. Unmatched junction bases numbered 7, after V lost 8 bases and J lost 9 bases. The CDR3 has 13 residues. Germline V gene sequence: CDR1 MGHDK, CDR2 SYGVNS. The DNA for the CDR3 is TGTGCCAGCGGAGAGGCTAGCGGGGGTGAGCAGTTCTTC. It codes for CASGEASGGEQFF.

This clonotype was counted ten times or more. The chain joins TRBV4-1 to TRBJ1-2; D may be TRBD1 (6 bases). Germline V gene lookup returns CDR1 MGHRA and CDR2 YSYEKL. The CDR3 sequence is 16 residues long. Trimming took off 3 bases at V and 0 bases at J, with 14 bases between the two ends. CDR3 coding DNA: TGCGCCAGCAGCCAGGGGGGGGCAGAGGCTAACTATGGCTACACCTTC. Amino acid sequence: CASSQGGAEANYGYTF.

The chain links TRBV2 to TRBJ1-5; 8 bases align to TRBD1. CDR1 SNHLY and CDR2 FYNNEI come from the germline V gene. This CDR3 spans 15 amino acids. Trimming at V came to 6 bases and at J to 0 bases, leaving 4 bases not matched to a gene. The CDR3 region has the DNA TGTGCCAGCAGCACAGGGGGGAATAGCAATCAGCCCCAGCATTTT. Translation: CASSTGGNSNQPQHF.

This clonotype was seen ten or more times. This sequence joins TRBV28 and TRBJ2-2; D possibly corresponds to TRBD2 (6 bases). Trimming left V 3 bases short and J 0 bases short, with 11 bases between. The germline V gene encodes CDR1 MDHEN and CDR2 SYDVKM. The CDR3 is 16 amino acids. CDR3 loop: CASSLEGWPNTGELFF. In nucleotides, the CDR3 is TGTGCCAGCAGTTTGGAGGGGTGGCCGAACACCGGGGAGCTGTTTTTT.

The chain is built from TRBV19 and TRBJ1-5; tentatively, D is TRBD1 (6 bases). CDR3 length equals 16 residues. Germline V gives CDR1 LNHDA, CDR2 SQIVND (reference sequence). V was pared by 5 bases and J by 0 bases, with 14 bases between. Written as DNA, the CDR3 is TGTGCCAGTAGTCCCTCGACAGGCTATAGCAATCAGCCCCAGCATTTT. This sequence encodes CASSPSTGYSNQPQHF.